The T cell receptor (beta chain) under discussion was sequenced for a study of T cells in Graves' hyperthyroidism and ophthalmopathy. Findings and limits, study-wide: A model built on 13 V-J features separated ophthalmopathy from stable hyperthyroidism. In blood, most of the thyroid clonotypes expanded above 0.001 were also present.

About this clonotype itself: Antigen specificity is unknown.

V gave up 0 bases and J gave up 6 bases, with 13 bases separating them. Germline lookup yields CDR1 SGHRS and CDR2 YFSETQ. CDR3 length equals 14 residues. TCR beta CDR3 region amplification was performed from RNA transcripts. First-round RT-PCR of the TCR CDR3 relied on the HTBI primer set. TCRdb analysed the multiplex PCR reads with MiXCR anew, one entry per CDR3 protein. The sample includes roughly 510,000 distinct CDR3 sequences, 20% of them seen just once. Stable disease denoted Graves' hyperthyroidism without ophthalmopathy progression within 18 months. Based on clinical symptoms, serum thyroxine and TRAb, thyroid ultrasound and orbital computed tomography, diagnoses were reached.

The material sequenced was blood. This clonotype originated in a man aged 18 to 29 with Graves' hyperthyroidism. The rearrangement uses TRBV5-1 and TRBJ2-7; possibly TRBD2 for D (6 bases). The CDR3: CASSLAGGAREQYF. CDR3 nucleotides: TGCGCCAGCAGCTTGGCCGGAGGGGCTCGCGAGCAGTACTTC.